These T cell receptor beta chains were read from a single sample in a study of blood T cell repertoires in COVID-19. The table came from immunoSEQ multiplex PCR; TCRdb's copy has only in-frame clones and leaves some out. Among some 120,000 clones listed, 85% were seen once. Input material: peripheral blood. These TCRs come from an elderly woman with acute or convalescent COVID-19. CDR3s include the opening cysteine and the closing phenylalanine or tryptophan. The D gene is left open where the match is weak. Clone size is not always given. Where it is, it says once, few, many or a class for expanded clones.

CDR3 DNA: TGTGCCAGCTCACCGCGGAAATACGAGCAGTACTTC
CDR3 protein: CASSPRKYEQYF
clone size: .
D gene: .
V gene: TRBV18
J gene: TRBJ2-7

CDR3 DNA: TGCAGCGCTCAGAACACTGAAGCTTTCTTT
CDR3 protein: CSAQNTEAFF
clone size: .
D gene: .
V gene: TRBV29-1
J gene: TRBJ1-1

CDR3 DNA: TGTGCCAGCAGCTCCGGGGAACCGGGGACTGAAGCTTTCTTT
CDR3 protein: CASSSGEPGTEAFF
clone size: .
D gene: .
V gene: TRBV5-5
J gene: TRBJ1-1

CDR3 DNA: TGTGCCAGCAGCCCCTCGGCAGGCCGGCTCAATGAGCAGTTCTTC
CDR3 protein: CASSPSAGRLNEQFF
clone size: once
D gene: .
V gene: TRBV7-3
J gene: TRBJ2-1

CDR3 DNA: TGTGCCAGCAGTTCTGGGACAGGGGAGGTCTATGGCTACACCTTC
CDR3 protein: CASSSGTGEVYGYTF
clone size: .
D gene: TRBD1
V gene: TRBV28
J gene: TRBJ1-2

CDR3 DNA: TGTGCCAGCAGCATCGAACCAGGGGCGAACACTGAAGCTTTCTTT
CDR3 protein: CASSIEPGANTEAFF
clone size: .
D gene: .
V gene: TRBV4-2
J gene: TRBJ1-1

CDR3 DNA: TGTGCCAGTACCAACCCAGCTAGGGGATCAGAAAAACTGTTTTTT
CDR3 protein: CASTNPARGSEKLFF
clone size: .
D gene: .
V gene: TRBV19
J gene: TRBJ1-4

CDR3 DNA: TGTGCCAGCTCACTTCGACAGACGAACACCGGGGAGCTGTTTTTT
CDR3 protein: CASSLRQTNTGELFF
clone size: .
D gene: .
V gene: TRBV18
J gene: TRBJ2-2

CDR3 DNA: TGTGCCAGTAGATACAGGGGATCGCGGGGCTACACCTTC
CDR3 protein: CASRYRGSRGYTF
clone size: .
D gene: TRBD1
V gene: TRBV19
J gene: TRBJ1-2

CDR3 DNA: TGTGCCAGCAGCGGAATGGACAGTTACGAGCAGTACTTC
CDR3 protein: CASSGMDSYEQYF
clone size: .
D gene: .
V gene: TRBV6-2/TRBV6-3
J gene: TRBJ2-7

CDR3 DNA: TGTGCCAGCAGCCTCCCCGGGACAGGTTACAATGAGCAGTTCTTC
CDR3 protein: CASSLPGTGYNEQFF
clone size: .
D gene: TRBD1
V gene: TRBV13
J gene: TRBJ2-1

CDR3 DNA: TGTGCCAGCAGCGTAGCCGGGACAGCCCAAGAGACCCAGTACTTC
CDR3 protein: CASSVAGTAQETQYF
clone size: .
D gene: TRBD1
V gene: TRBV9
J gene: TRBJ2-5

CDR3 DNA: TGTGCCAGTAGTATGCAGGGGGCCGGGAATTCACCCCTCCACTTT
CDR3 protein: CASSMQGAGNSPLHF
clone size: .
D gene: TRBD1
V gene: TRBV19
J gene: TRBJ1-6

CDR3 DNA: TGTGCCACCAGTGATTTGCTGGCAGGACAAGAGACCCAGTACTTC
CDR3 protein: CATSDLLAGQETQYF
clone size: .
D gene: .
V gene: TRBV24-1
J gene: TRBJ2-5

CDR3 DNA: TGTGCCAGCAATTCGGAGGATCCCTACGAGCAGTACTTC
CDR3 protein: CASNSEDPYEQYF
clone size: few
D gene: .
V gene: TRBV2
J gene: TRBJ2-7

CDR3 DNA: TGTGCCAGCAGCTTGGAGGCCCCACAGGGGGGGGGTGGCTACACCTTC
CDR3 protein: CASSLEAPQGGGGYTF
clone size: .
D gene: TRBD1
V gene: TRBV5-4
J gene: TRBJ1-2

CDR3 DNA: TGTGCCAGCAGCTCAGACGATCGGGTGACCTATGGCTACACCTTC
CDR3 protein: CASSSDDRVTYGYTF
clone size: .
D gene: .
V gene: TRBV7-2
J gene: TRBJ1-2

CDR3 DNA: TGTGCCAGCAGCCAAGAAGCCCCTGGTGGGCCCTACGAGCAGTACTTC
CDR3 protein: CASSQEAPGGPYEQYF
clone size: .
D gene: .
V gene: TRBV4-2
J gene: TRBJ2-7

CDR3 DNA: TGTGCCAGCAGTTTGATCAGGCATCAGCCCCAGCATTTT
CDR3 protein: CASSLIRHQPQHF
clone size: .
D gene: .
V gene: TRBV27
J gene: TRBJ1-5

CDR3 DNA: TGCGCCAGCAGCCAAGGTGGAGGGAACAATGAGCAGTTCTTC
CDR3 protein: CASSQGGGNNEQFF
clone size: .
D gene: .
V gene: TRBV5-1
J gene: TRBJ2-1

CDR3 DNA: TGTGCCAGCACTAACGGCGGGTATGGCTACACCTTC
CDR3 protein: CASTNGGYGYTF
clone size: once
D gene: .
V gene: TRBV6-5
J gene: TRBJ1-2

CDR3 DNA: TGTGCCAGCAGCGTGATGGGACAGGGGACTCCTGAAGCTTTCTTT
CDR3 protein: CASSVMGQGTPEAFF
clone size: .
D gene: TRBD1
V gene: TRBV3-1/TRBV3-2
J gene: TRBJ1-1

CDR3 DNA: TGTGCCAGCAGCGCCGAGACAGGGGGAGGAACTGAAGCTTTCTTT
CDR3 protein: CASSAETGGGTEAFF
clone size: few
D gene: TRBD1
V gene: TRBV9
J gene: TRBJ1-1

CDR3 DNA: TGTGCCAGCAGCCCGCGGACAGCGAACACCGGGGAGCTGTTTTTT
CDR3 protein: CASSPRTANTGELFF
clone size: .
D gene: .
V gene: TRBV7-2
J gene: TRBJ2-2

CDR3 DNA: TGTGCCAGCAGGAGTACACAGGGGGGAACTGAAGCTTTCTTT
CDR3 protein: CASRSTQGGTEAFF
clone size: .
D gene: TRBD1
V gene: TRBV2
J gene: TRBJ1-1

CDR3 DNA: TGTGCCAGCAGTGCGCCCGGGGTTGGGGAGGAAAAACTGTTTTTT
CDR3 protein: CASSAPGVGEEKLFF
clone size: .
D gene: .
V gene: TRBV28
J gene: TRBJ1-4

CDR3 DNA: TGTGCCAGCAGATACGGGACATTATCCAACACTGAAGCTTTCTTT
CDR3 protein: CASRYGTLSNTEAFF
clone size: .
D gene: .
V gene: TRBV2
J gene: TRBJ1-1

CDR3 DNA: TGTGCCAGTGGGTACCGGGACAGACCTAACTATGGCTACACCTTC
CDR3 protein: CASGYRDRPNYGYTF
clone size: .
D gene: TRBD1
V gene: TRBV19
J gene: TRBJ1-2

CDR3 DNA: TGCGCCAGCAGCGGAGGTCGTCCAGAAGCTAGTGGCTACACCTTC
CDR3 protein: CASSGGRPEASGYTF
clone size: few
D gene: .
V gene: TRBV5-1
J gene: TRBJ1-2

CDR3 DNA: TGTGCCAGCAGTTACTCGGGGGGGCGCCATGGCTACACCTTC
CDR3 protein: CASSYSGGRHGYTF
clone size: .
D gene: .
V gene: TRBV6-5
J gene: TRBJ1-2

CDR3 DNA: TGCGCCAGCAGTGTTCAACAGGAAAACTATGGCTACACCTTC
CDR3 protein: CASSVQQENYGYTF
clone size: .
D gene: .
V gene: TRBV10-1
J gene: TRBJ1-2

CDR3 DNA: TGTGCCAGTGCACGGGACAGGGGGAGTGATGGCTACACCTTC
CDR3 protein: CASARDRGSDGYTF
clone size: .
D gene: TRBD1
V gene: TRBV19
J gene: TRBJ1-2

CDR3 DNA: TGTGCCAGCAGCCAAGGTAGCGGGGGGGCCAAAAACATTCAGTACTTC
CDR3 protein: CASSQGSGGAKNIQYF
clone size: .
D gene: TRBD2
V gene: TRBV3-1/TRBV3-2
J gene: TRBJ2-4

CDR3 DNA: TGTGCCAGCAGCCCTCCTCGGACGCGGGGAGAGACCCAGTACTTC
CDR3 protein: CASSPPRTRGETQYF
clone size: .
D gene: .
V gene: TRBV3-1/TRBV3-2
J gene: TRBJ2-5

CDR3 DNA: TGCGCCAGCAGCTTAGATCCGGGACAGTACAATGAGCAGTTCTTC
CDR3 protein: CASSLDPGQYNEQFF
clone size: .
D gene: TRBD1
V gene: TRBV5-1
J gene: TRBJ2-1

CDR3 DNA: TGCGCCAGCAGCGAGCGGGGGGCCCTCACCGGGGAGCTGTTTTTT
CDR3 protein: CASSERGALTGELFF
clone size: .
D gene: TRBD2
V gene: TRBV5-1
J gene: TRBJ2-2

CDR3 DNA: TGTGCCAGCAGCCCCGGTCAGGGAAAACTGTTTTTT
CDR3 protein: CASSPGQGKLFF
clone size: .
D gene: .
V gene: TRBV7-9
J gene: TRBJ1-4

CDR3 DNA: TGTGCCAGCAGCCAAAGGGAGGGGAGTGGAAATGAGCAGTTCTTC
CDR3 protein: CASSQREGSGNEQFF
clone size: .
D gene: TRBD2
V gene: TRBV11-2
J gene: TRBJ2-1

CDR3 DNA: TGTGCCAGCAGCTTGGGCCAGACTAATGAAAAACTGTTTTTT
CDR3 protein: CASSLGQTNEKLFF
clone size: once
D gene: .
V gene: TRBV7-9
J gene: TRBJ1-4

CDR3 DNA: TGCGCCAGCAGCGGAGGGGTCGGGACCGCTTTCAGGAACACTGAAGCTTTCTTT
CDR3 protein: CASSGGVGTAFRNTEAFF
clone size: .
D gene: .
V gene: TRBV5-1
J gene: TRBJ1-1

CDR3 DNA: TGCGCCAGCAGCTTGGAAGTCCTTAGGGGCACTGAAGCTTTCTTT
CDR3 protein: CASSLEVLRGTEAFF
clone size: once
D gene: .
V gene: TRBV5-1
J gene: TRBJ1-1

CDR3 DNA: TGTGCCAGCAGTTCCACCAGGGGTCAAAATTCACCCCTCCACTTT
CDR3 protein: CASSSTRGQNSPLHF
clone size: .
D gene: .
V gene: TRBV11-2
J gene: TRBJ1-6

CDR3 DNA: TGTGCCAGCAGCGTACAGGGGTATGGCTACACCTTC
CDR3 protein: CASSVQGYGYTF
clone size: .
D gene: TRBD1
V gene: TRBV12-3/TRBV12-4
J gene: TRBJ1-2

CDR3 DNA: TGTGCCAGTACCGACAGGGGGAGGGTGAACACTGAAGCTTTCTTT
CDR3 protein: CASTDRGRVNTEAFF
clone size: .
D gene: TRBD1
V gene: TRBV19
J gene: TRBJ1-1

CDR3 DNA: TGTGCCAGCTCACCAGAGACAGGGGGCATCACTGAAGCTTTCTTT
CDR3 protein: CASSPETGGITEAFF
clone size: .
D gene: TRBD1
V gene: TRBV18
J gene: TRBJ1-1

CDR3 DNA: TGTGCCAGCAGCCTACCAGGGCAGGGTGGCTACACCTTC
CDR3 protein: CASSLPGQGGYTF
clone size: .
D gene: .
V gene: TRBV9
J gene: TRBJ1-2

CDR3 DNA: TGTGCCAGCAGCGTAGGATTACAGGGAGAGACCCAGTACTTC
CDR3 protein: CASSVGLQGETQYF
clone size: .
D gene: .
V gene: TRBV9
J gene: TRBJ2-5

CDR3 DNA: TGTGCCAGCAGTTACTCTTCCAGTCGGGATGATGGCTACACCTTC
CDR3 protein: CASSYSSSRDDGYTF
clone size: once
D gene: .
V gene: TRBV6-6
J gene: TRBJ1-2

CDR3 DNA: TGTGCCAGCAGCCCGGGACAGGGGGCCTTTCGTGAAGCTTTCTTT
CDR3 protein: CASSPGQGAFREAFF
clone size: .
D gene: TRBD1
V gene: TRBV7-3
J gene: TRBJ1-1